One sample yielded the 27 T cell receptor beta chains listed below, sequenced in a study of blood T cell repertoires in COVID-19 (dated by TCRdb to 2018 to 2021). Library construction relied on the immunoSEQ multiplex PCR assay. TCRdb re-hosts the immuneACCESS table, in-frame sequences only. Its copies lack some clones; in the studies checked, an unresolved V gene accounts for under half of them, and the cause for the rest is not known. Counted in this sample were 380,000 or so clones; roughly 80% of them appeared once. The top ten constitute more than 1% of the sample. The sample was peripheral blood. The receptor source for this set is a human donor with acute or convalescent COVID-19. The donor label of this sample is uncertain.

The chain links TRBV9 to TRBJ1-6; 8 nucleotides match TRBD1. The CDR3 is made up of 14 amino acids. Germline lookup yields CDR1 SGDLS and CDR2 YYNGEE. With V trimmed by 3 bases and J by 9 bases, 5 bases remained unmatched. This CDR3 reads CASSADRGGSPLHF. The DNA of the CDR3 is TGTGCCAGCAGCGCCGACAGGGGAGGTTCACCCCTCCACTTT. Complete variable domain (other parts from reference TRBV9 and TRBJ1-6): DSGVTQTPKHLITATGQRVTLRCSPRSGDLSVYWYQQSLDQGLQFLIQYYNGEERAKGNILERFSAQQFPDLHSELNLSSLELGDSALYFCASSADRGGSPLHFGNGTRLTVT.

The rearrangement joins TRBV5-1 to TRBJ2-7; possible D gene TRBD1, 6 bases. Trimming stripped 4 bases from V and 6 bases from J, with 14 bases between. The germline CDR1 and CDR2 sequences are SGHRS and YFSETQ. This CDR3 spans 13 amino acids. The CDR3, as DNA: TGCGCCAGCAGCCCGGACAGAAGGGGCGAGCAGTACTTC. It yields the protein CASSPDRRGEQYF.

CDR3 in DNA: TGCGCCAGCAGCCAAGATCCTGGACAGCGCTATGGCTACACCTTC. This codes for CASSQDPGQRYGYTF. V gene TRBV4-1 combines with J gene TRBJ1-2; TRBD1 might be the D (6 bases). Looked up from germline, CDR1 is MGHRA and CDR2 is YSYEKL. V lost 0 bases, J lost 4 bases, and 12 bases lay in between. The CDR3 contains 15 residues.

The chain uses TRBV11-2 and TRBJ1-1, with D possibly TRBD1 on 5 matching bases. The V and J ends lost 3 bases and 5 bases respectively, with 13 bases between them. From germline, CDR1 is SGHAT and CDR2 FQNNGV. CDR3 length: 14 residues. The CDR3 nucleotides read TGTGCCAGCAGCTTTAGGGGCGAGAGAACTGAAGCTTTCTTT. Its translation is CASSFRGERTEAFF. The full variable domain, with the rest looked up from reference TRBV11-2 and TRBJ1-1, is EAGVAQSPRYKIIEKRQSVAFWCNPISGHATLYWYQQILGQGPKLLIQFQNNGVVDDSQLPKDRFSAERLKGVDSTLKIQPAKLEDSAVYLCASSFRGERTEAFFGQGTRLTVV.

Only one count was recorded for this clone. The genes are TRBV7-9 and TRBJ2-7, with 8 bases that match TRBD2. V trimming: 5 bases; J trimming: 9 bases; junction bases outside the gene matches: 18. This CDR3 spans 16 amino acids. The germline CDR1 and CDR2 sequences are SEHNR and FQNEAQ (reference sequence). The chain's CDR3 is CASSPTGGLEAQGQYF. The CDR3 coding sequence is TGTGCCAGCAGCCCTACGGGGGGACTAGAGGCTCAGGGGCAGTACTTC.

This clone was counted between two and nine times. This chain connects TRBV2 to TRBJ1-2; D may be TRBD1 (5 bases). The CDR3 loop spans 15 amino acids. The V and J ends lost 2 bases and 3 bases respectively, with 13 bases between them. Germline-derived CDR1 and CDR2 are SNHLY and FYNNEI. The CDR3 region is CASSERGLKYYGYTF. The DNA of the CDR3 is TGTGCCAGCAGTGAACGGGGACTCAAGTACTATGGCTACACCTTC.

This clone was detected only a few times. As DNA, the CDR3 is TGTGTTTCGACGGTGGACAGGGTCGACACTGAAGCTTTCTTT. As protein: CVSTVDRVDTEAFF. This chain connects TRBV18 to TRBJ1-1; 8 bases align to TRBD1. CDR3 size: 14 residues. Per germline, CDR1 KGHSH and CDR2 LQKENI.

V gene TRBV25-1 combines with J gene TRBJ2-7; 9 nucleotides align to TRBD1. Germline V gene sequence: CDR1 MGHDK, CDR2 SYGVNS. The length of the CDR3 is 13 residues. V shed 6 bases, J shed 1 base, and the junction held 1 base outside the gene matches. The CDR3 sequence is CASRQGASYEQYF. Here the CDR3 DNA reads TGTGCCAGCAGACAGGGGGCTTCCTACGAGCAGTACTTC.

The chain combines TRBV5-1 with TRBJ2-7; TRBD1 might be the D (6 bases). Between the trimmed V and J ends, which lost 1 base and 3 bases, there was a span of 17 bases. Germline-derived CDR1 and CDR2 are SGHRS and YFSETQ. This CDR3 is built from 16 residues. The CDR3 DNA sequence: TGCGCCAGCAGCTTGAGCCTACAGGGTCCCAGCTACGAGCAGTACTTC. Its translation is CASSLSLQGPSYEQYF.

This sequence joins TRBV18 and TRBJ1-1; possibly TRBD1 for D (5 bases). Trimming took 2 bases from V and 0 from J, leaving 10 bases between them. The CDR3 has 15 residues. Germline V lookup: CDR1 KGHSH, CDR2 LQKENI. CDR3 DNA: TGTGCCAGCTCACCAAGGTCAGGGATGAACACTGAAGCTTTCTTT. Protein: CASSPRSGMNTEAFF. Filled out from reference TRBV18 and TRBJ1-1, the complete variable domain reads NAGVMQNPRHLVRRRGQEARLRCSPMKGHSHVYWYRQLPEEGLKFMVYLQKENIIDESGMPKERFSAEFPKEGPSILRIQQVVRGDSAAYFCASSPRSGMNTEAFFGQGTRLTVV.

The gene calls are TRBV10-1 and TRBJ2-2; D ambiguous. The germline V gene has CDR1 WNHNN and CDR2 SYGVQD (reference sequence). This CDR3 comprises 11 residues. Trimming removed 8 bases from V and 2 bases from J, with 3 bases in between. As DNA, the CDR3 is TGCGCCAGCCGTAACACCGGGGAGCTGTTTTTT. Translated: CASRNTGELFF.

This chain connects TRBV7-9 to TRBJ1-2; D is unclear. The CDR3 runs 11 residues. CDR1 and CDR2 (germline): SEHNR, FQNEAQ (reference sequence). Trimming shortened V by 0 bases and J by 7 bases, and 3 bases separated the two germline ends. In nucleotides, the CDR3 is TGTGCCAGCAGCTTAGCCGGTGGCTACACCTTC. Its translation: CASSLAGGYTF.

The chain carries TRBV2 and TRBJ2-4; maybe TRBD2 (6 bases). This CDR3 is 14 amino acids long. Trimming cost V 7 bases and J 8 bases, with 18 bases left between them. The germline V gene encodes CDR1 SNHLY and CDR2 FYNNEI. CDR3 sequence reads: CASTERGSLDIQYF. CDR3 in DNA: TGTGCCAGCACCGAACGGGGGTCGTTGGACATTCAGTACTTC.

The rearrangement uses TRBV3-1 (or the pseudogene TRBV3-2) and TRBJ2-1; TRBD2 agrees at 8 bases. Germline loops: CDR1 LGHDT, CDR2 YNNKEL (reference sequence). CDR3 length: 16 amino acids. V was clipped by 2 bases and J by 8 bases; unmatched bases: 11. For the CDR3, the DNA is TGTGCCAGCAGCCAATGGACCGGGACTAGAGTCCATGAGCAGTTCTTC. Translating gives CASSQWTGTRVHEQFF.

The table lists this clone with a count of one. V gene TRBV7-6 combines with J gene TRBJ2-1; D possibly corresponds to TRBD1 (5 bases). The V gene's germline CDR1 is SGHVS and CDR2 FNYEAQ. The length of the CDR3 is 14 residues. Trimming removed 1 base at V and 7 bases at J, with 11 bases between. CDR3 residues: CASSLVFGANEQFF. Written as DNA, the CDR3 is TGTGCCAGCAGCTTAGTTTTTGGGGCAAATGAGCAGTTCTTC.

The J gene is TRBJ1-4, the V gene TRBV4-2, with 7 bases lining up with TRBD1. Trimming removed 4 bases from V and 4 bases from J; junction bases left unmatched: 3. The CDR3 sequence is 14 residues long. Germline-derived CDR1 and CDR2 are LGHNA and YNFKEQ. CDR3 coding DNA: TGTGCCAGCAGCCGGACAGGAGTTAATGAAAAACTGTTTTTT. Its translation is CASSRTGVNEKLFF.

V and J are TRBV30 and TRBJ1-4; tentative D call: TRBD1 (6 bases). This CDR3 spans 14 amino acids. The V end was cut by 3 bases, the J end by 6 bases, with 14 bases between. Germline CDR1 and CDR2: GTSNPN and SVGIG (reference sequence). Here the CDR3 DNA reads TGTGCCTGGAGGCCTCCAGGGGCAGATGAAAAACTGTTTTTT. This sequence encodes CAWRPPGADEKLFF.

CDR3: CATSREGTGLGYTF. The CDR3 nucleotides are TGTGCCACCAGCAGAGAAGGGACAGGCTTGGGCTACACCTTC. The chain combines TRBV15 with TRBJ1-2; TRBD1 agrees at 8 bases. Germline V gene lookup returns CDR1 LNHNV and CDR2 YYDKDF (reference sequence). This CDR3 comprises 14 residues. The V and J ends lost 0 bases and 8 bases, in that order; junction bases with no gene match: 5.

This chain joins TRBV5-1 and TRBJ2-1, with no clear D. V shed 2 bases and J shed 3 bases, with 9 bases lying between them. This CDR3 region has 14 residues. Germline CDR1 is SGHRS and CDR2 is YFSETQ. This CDR3 reads CASSLIRNYNEQFF. Written as DNA, the CDR3 is TGCGCCAGCAGCTTAATTAGAAACTACAATGAGCAGTTCTTC.

The CDR3 DNA reads TGTGCCAGCAGCCAAGATCGGGGACAGGGGGTGGAGCGGTACCAAGAGACCCAGTACTTC. Its protein is CASSQDRGQGVERYQETQYF. The rearrangement links TRBV14 to TRBJ2-5, with 11 bases that match TRBD1. Germline lookup yields CDR1 SGHDN and CDR2 FVKESK. There are 20 residues in the CDR3. V lost 0 bases to trimming and J lost 0 bases; unmatched junction nucleotides: 12.

The CDR3 DNA sequence: TGTGCCAGCAGCTTAGGCGGGGAGAGGAGCAATCAGCCCCAGCATTTT. The encoded protein is CASSLGGERSNQPQHF. This chain joins TRBV5-5 and TRBJ1-5, with D unresolved. Germline CDR1 is SGHKS and CDR2 is YYEKEE (reference sequence). The CDR3 totals 16 residues. Trimming cost V 2 bases and J 1 base, with 13 bases left between them.

The genes are TRBV27 and TRBJ2-5; 8 bases align to TRBD1. The germline V gene has CDR1 MNHEY and CDR2 SMNVEV (reference sequence). V shed 2 bases, J shed 2 bases, and the junction held 4 bases outside the gene matches. The CDR3 totals 15 residues. Here the CDR3 reads CASSLRDRSQETQYF. In DNA, the CDR3 is TGTGCCAGCAGTTTAAGGGACAGGAGTCAAGAGACCCAGTACTTC.

V usage is TRBV7-8 and J usage is TRBJ2-1; possible D gene TRBD1, 5 bases. The CDR3 totals 13 residues. V was clipped by 2 bases and J by 4 bases, with 6 bases between them. Germline values: CDR1 SGHVS, CDR2 FQNEAQ. The CDR3, as DNA: TGTGCCAGCAGCTTAAACAGGTACAATGAGCAGTTCTTC. Translating gives CASSLNRYNEQFF.

This chain joins TRBV12-3 or TRBV12-4 and TRBJ1-5; TRBD1 matches 7 bases. The CDR3 has 13 residues. The V and J ends lost 6 bases and 4 bases, in that order; junction bases with no gene match: 3. Written as DNA, the CDR3 is TGTGCCAGCAGGGGGACAGCTAATCAGCCCCAGCATTTT. This translates into CASRGTANQPQHF.

This rearrangement joins TRBV30 to TRBJ1-1; no definite D call. V was trimmed by 4 bases and J by 2 bases, leaving 8 bases between them. Germline loops: CDR1 GTSNPN, CDR2 SVGIG (reference sequence). The CDR3 loop spans 12 amino acids. The CDR3 DNA sequence: TGTGCCTGGAAATTTCTCAACACTGAAGCTTTCTTT. It codes for CAWKFLNTEAFF.

The chain employs TRBV2 and TRBJ1-5; maybe TRBD1 (6 bases). V was trimmed by 6 bases and J by 9 bases, leaving 21 bases between them. CDR1 and CDR2 (germline): SNHLY, FYNNEI. This CDR3 has 15 residues. CDR3 DNA: TGTGCCAGCAGCCCCGGCCGGGGGGGCATGAGGCCCCAGCATTTT. Protein: CASSPGRGGMRPQHF.

V and J are TRBV29-1 and TRBJ1-2, with D maybe TRBD1 (6 bases). Germline lookup yields CDR1 SQVTM and CDR2 ANQGSEA. V gave up 0 bases and J gave up 8 bases, with 13 bases separating them. The length of the CDR3 is 13 residues. CDR3 in amino acids: CSVEDAAGEGYTF. The CDR3 coding sequence is TGCAGCGTTGAAGATGCGGCAGGGGAAGGCTACACCTTC.